What follows are 20 T cell receptor beta chains derived from one specimen sequenced in a study of control samples from healthy donors and cancer patients. Sequencing was performed with immunoSEQ multiplex PCR; in TCRdb, only in-frame clones are kept and a portion is missing. Of about 160,000 clones listed, roughly 95% are singletons. The sequenced sample was blood. These receptor sequences come from a woman aged 30 to 39 in good health.

A single count supports this clone. The chain has TRBV12-3 or TRBV12-4 and TRBJ2-3, with D uncertain. Trimming took 6 bases from V and 5 from J, leaving 12 bases between them. The CDR3 covers 13 residues. The DNA for the CDR3 is TGTGCCAGCAGGGAAGTTCGCGGAGATACGCAGTATTTT. Its protein product is CASREVRGDTQYF.

The chain couples TRBV5-1 to TRBJ2-6; 8 nucleotides agree with TRBD2. The CDR3 has 17 residues. With V trimmed by 2 bases and J by 7 bases, 11 bases remained unmatched. Per the germline V gene, CDR1 is SGHRS and CDR2 is YFSETQ. CDR3: CASSFPRGLAEANVLTF. Here the CDR3 DNA reads TGCGCCAGCAGCTTCCCCCGCGGACTAGCTGAAGCCAACGTCCTGACTTTC.

The CDR3, as DNA: TGTGCCACCAGCTCTCTGGGCGGTAATCAGCCCCAGCATTTT. This gives the protein CATSSLGGNQPQHF. The chain couples TRBV15 to TRBJ1-5; no clear D. Between the trimmed V and J ends, which lost 5 bases and 4 bases, there was a span of 12 bases. The CDR3 totals 14 residues. CDR1 and CDR2 from the germline V gene are LNHNV and YYDKDF (reference sequence). The variable domain in full, completed from reference TRBV15 and TRBJ1-5, reads DAMVIQNPRYQVTQFGKPVTLSCSQTLNHNVMYWYQQKSSQAPKLLFHYYDKDFNNEADTPDNFQSRRPNTSFCFLDIRSPGLGDTAMYLCATSSLGGNQPQHFGDGTRLSIL.

The J gene is TRBJ2-1, the V gene TRBV5-4, with D perhaps matching TRBD1 (6 bases). With 4 bases removed from V and 7 bases from J, the gap between germline ends came to 24 bases. This CDR3 contains 17 residues. Germline CDR1 and CDR2: SGHNT and YYREEE (reference sequence). The CDR3 loop reads CASSTKQGPTKRNEQFF. The CDR3 region has the DNA TGTGCCAGCAGCACGAAACAGGGCCCTACTAAGAGGAATGAGCAGTTCTTC.

This chain joins TRBV19 and TRBJ1-2, with 7 bases aligning to TRBD1. The trim removed 10 bases at V and 4 bases at J, leaving 9 bases unmatched. The CDR3 runs 13 residues. Germline CDR1 LNHDA, CDR2 SQIVND (reference sequence). The CDR3 DNA is TGTGCCACTTCCCCGGGACAGAGCTATGGCTACACCTTC. Translation gives CATSPGQSYGYTF. The full variable domain, in which reference TRBV19 and TRBJ1-2 provide the parts outside the CDR3, is DGGITQSPKYLFRKEGQNVTLSCEQNLNHDAMYWYRQDPGQGLRLIYYSQIVNDFQKGDIAEGYSVSREKKESFPLTVTSAQKNPTAFYLCATSPGQSYGYTFGSGTRLTVV.

The chain recombines TRBV19 with TRBJ1-5, with TRBD1 matching 11 bases. Trimming at V came to 10 bases and at J to 3 bases, leaving 5 bases not matched to a gene. The CDR3 totals 14 residues. Germline V gene data show CDR1 as LNHDA and CDR2 as SQIVND (reference sequence). The CDR3 coding sequence is TGTGCCACCGGGACAGGGGGGTTCAATCAGCCCCAGCATTTT. As protein: CATGTGGFNQPQHF.

The rearrangement joins TRBV28 to TRBJ2-2; TRBD1 might be the D (7 bases). This CDR3 region has 16 residues. Trimming took 5 bases from V and 1 from J, leaving 14 bases between them. CDR1 and CDR2 (germline): MDHEN, SYDVKM. CDR3 coding DNA: TGTGCCAGCAGTGCGGGACAGCGACTGAACACCGGGGAGCTGTTTTTT. Amino acids: CASSAGQRLNTGELFF.

This chain connects TRBV2 to TRBJ1-5; tentative D call: TRBD1 (6 bases). The CDR3 loop spans 17 amino acids. The ends were cut back, 0 bases at V and 3 bases at J, with 15 bases in the middle. In germline, CDR1 is SNHLY, CDR2 FYNNEI. The CDR3: CASSEALSGGLNQPQHF. Here the CDR3 DNA reads TGTGCCAGCAGTGAAGCGCTTTCGGGGGGGCTCAATCAGCCCCAGCATTTT.

This clone was picked up one time. This sequence joins TRBV4-1 and TRBJ2-2; D is unresolved. The CDR3 has 15 residues. CDR1 and CDR2 from the germline V gene are MGHRA and YSYEKL. The V end lost 3 bases, the J end lost 0 bases, and 8 bases lay between the germline ends. The DNA for the CDR3 is TGCGCCAGCAGCCACGTTACCGCGAACACCGGGGAGCTGTTTTTT. Translation: CASSHVTANTGELFF.

J is TRBJ2-2 and V is TRBV7-9; 10 positions match TRBD1. The J segment lost 2 bases and the V segment lost 1 base, leaving 1 base of the junction unmatched. CDR1 is SEHNR, CDR2 FQNEAQ, per germline (reference sequence). There are 16 residues in the CDR3. In DNA, the CDR3 is TGTGCCAGCAGCTTAGTGACAGGGGGCAACACCGGGGAGCTGTTTTTT. Residues: CASSLVTGGNTGELFF.

The chain carries TRBV14 and TRBJ2-7, with 7 bases aligning to TRBD1. With V trimmed by 6 bases and J by 4 bases, 9 bases remained unmatched. The CDR3 has 14 residues. In germline, CDR1 is SGHDN, CDR2 FVKESK. The CDR3, as DNA: TGTGCCAGCAGGCCGACAGGGTCGAGGTACGAGCAGTACTTC. Translated: CASRPTGSRYEQYF. The whole variable domain, remainder taken from reference TRBV14 and TRBJ2-7, is EAGVTQFPSHSVIEKGQTVTLRCDPISGHDNLYWYRRVMGKEIKFLLHFVKESKQDESGMPNNRFLAERTGGTYSTLKVQPAELEDSGVYFCASRPTGSRYEQYFGPGTRLTVT.

The V and J genes are TRBV24-1 and TRBJ1-2; a possible D gene is TRBD1 (5 bases). Germline V gives CDR1 KGHDR, CDR2 SFDVKD. This CDR3 has 14 amino acids. Trimming left V 2 bases short and J 8 bases short, with 14 bases between. The CDR3 nucleotides read TGTGCCACCAGTGATTCGACCGGGGGGGTCGGCTACACCTTC. Protein product: CATSDSTGGVGYTF.

CDR3 residues: CASSSGTEFMRYTF. CDR3 nucleotides: TGTGCCAGCAGCTCCGGGACAGAATTTATGCGCTACACCTTC. The gene calls are TRBV7-9 and TRBJ1-2; TRBD1 matches 7 bases. CDR1 and CDR2 from the germline V gene are SEHNR and FQNEAQ (reference sequence). The CDR3 runs 14 residues. Germline trimming cut 4 bases from V and 9 bases from J; bases unmatched to any gene: 11.

This chain connects TRBV28 to TRBJ1-5; TRBD1 matches 7 bases. The ends lost 6 bases at V and 7 bases at J; junction bases unmatched: 3. There are 12 residues in the CDR3. The germline CDR1 and CDR2 sequences are MDHEN and SYDVKM. Written as DNA, the CDR3 is TGTGCCAGCAGGACAGGGCAGCAGCCCCAGCATTTT. Amino acid sequence: CASRTGQQPQHF.

V gene TRBV9 combines with J gene TRBJ1-2; D not resolved. CDR3 length: 15 residues. CDR1 and CDR2 from the germline V gene are SGDLS and YYNGEE. V was trimmed by 0 bases and J by 1 base, leaving 10 bases between them. CDR3 coding DNA: TGTGCCAGCAGCGTAGGGGCAGGTTTTAACTATGGCTACACCTTC. Residues: CASSVGAGFNYGYTF.

The chain couples TRBV5-6 to TRBJ1-1; D is undetermined. The germline V and J ends were trimmed by 0 bases and 6 bases, with 12 bases remaining between them. CDR3 length: 14 amino acids. Germline V gives CDR1 SGHDT, CDR2 YYEEEE. The CDR3 sequence: CASSLALTVAEAFF. CDR3 in DNA: TGTGCCAGCAGCTTGGCCCTCACTGTGGCTGAAGCTTTCTTT.

The rearrangement links TRBV29-1 to TRBJ2-3, with TRBD2 identical over 9 bases. The germline V gene has CDR1 SQVTM and CDR2 ANQGSEA. The junction had 7 bases not matched to a gene; V was cut back by 4 bases and J by 5 bases. CDR3 size: 14 residues. In DNA, the CDR3 is TGCAGCGTTGGGCGACTAGCGGTCGGAGATACGCAGTATTTT. This gives the protein CSVGRLAVGDTQYF.

The rearrangement joins TRBV14 to TRBJ2-3; D unclear. The CDR3 spans 16 residues. The V and J ends lost 1 base and 0 bases respectively, with 11 bases between them. The germline gives CDR1 SGHDN, CDR2 FVKESK. CDR3 residues: CASSQVRRPSTDTQYF. CDR3 nucleotide sequence: TGTGCCAGCAGCCAAGTTCGGCGACCTAGCACAGATACGCAGTATTTT.

The rearrangement joins TRBV28 to TRBJ2-3; 12 bases align to TRBD2. The CDR3 is made up of 16 amino acids. Germline V gives CDR1 MDHEN, CDR2 SYDVKM. Trimming at V came to 2 bases and at J to 2 bases, leaving 2 bases not matched to a gene. The CDR3 region is CASSLRLAGVTDTQYF. Here the CDR3 DNA reads TGTGCCAGCAGTTTAAGACTAGCGGGGGTCACAGATACGCAGTATTTT.

The chain employs TRBV7-9 and TRBJ1-6; the D is unclear. Per the germline V gene, CDR1 is SEHNR and CDR2 is FQNEAQ (reference sequence). The CDR3 is made up of 13 amino acids. V lost 5 bases and J 9 bases, leaving 11 bases between the germline ends. The CDR3: CASSRALSSPLHF. CDR3 bases: TGTGCCAGCAGCCGTGCCTTGAGTTCACCCCTCCACTTT.